Listed below are T cell receptor beta chains from one sample, sequenced in a study of blood T cell repertoires in COVID-19. Libraries were prepared by immunoSEQ multiplex PCR; TCRdb keeps only in-frame clonotypes and omits some of them. Counted here are more than 110,000 clones, just over 85% occurring once; the ten biggest clones make up about 4.1%. The material sequenced was PBMCs or T cells enriched from blood (not recorded which). These TCRs come from a man in his fifties who had recovered from COVID-19. The CDR3 runs from the conserved cysteine through the conserved F or W. A D gene is named only where the DNA matches it firmly. Clone sizes are given selectively: once, few, many, or a class where the clone is expanded.

J,D,V,size,DNA,CDR3
TRBJ1-5,TRBD1,TRBV3-1/TRBV3-2,.,TGTGCCAGCAGCCTGGGACAGGGAAAGCCCCAGCATTTT,CASSLGQGKPQHF
TRBJ1-3,TRBD1,TRBV11-2,.,TGTGCCAGCAGTCTGGACAGGGCATCTGGAAACACCATATATTTT,CASSLDRASGNTIYF
TRBJ1-1,TRBD1,TRBV19,.,TGTGCCAGTAGTATTCTACAGGGGAGGACTGAAGCTTTCTTT,CASSILQGRTEAFF
TRBJ2-1,.,TRBV28,.,TGTGCCAGCAGTTTGCCGGTCTACAATGAGCAGTTCTTC,CASSLPVYNEQFF
TRBJ2-7,TRBD2,TRBV5-1,.,TGCGCCAGCAGCATAGCGGGGGACCCATACGAGCAGTACTTC,CASSIAGDPYEQYF
TRBJ2-6,.,TRBV5-4,once,TGTGCCAGCAGCCCCACAGGGTCTGGGGCCAACGTCCTGACTTTC,CASSPTGSGANVLTF
TRBJ1-2,.,TRBV6-5,.,TGTGCCAGCAGTTGGGCCACAGGGAACTATGGCTACACCTTC,CASSWATGNYGYTF
TRBJ2-6,TRBD1,TRBV14,few,TGTGCCAGCAGCCGGGACAGGGCCAACTCTGGGGCCAACGTCCTGACTTTC,CASSRDRANSGANVLTF
TRBJ2-3,TRBD2,TRBV6-2/TRBV6-3,few,TGTGCCAGCAGTTACCCCTCAGCGGGAGGGACAGATACGCAGTATTTT,CASSYPSAGGTDTQYF
TRBJ1-6,TRBD1,TRBV7-2,.,TGTGCCAGCAGCCCCCGAGGGACAGGGTCTAATTCACCCCTCCACTTT,CASSPRGTGSNSPLHF
TRBJ1-3,.,TRBV5-1,.,TGCGCCAGCAGCTTGGAGGGGACTGGAAACACCATATATTTT,CASSLEGTGNTIYF
TRBJ2-5,.,TRBV5-5,.,TGTGCCAGCAGCCCTGGGGGGTCAGAGACCCAGTACTTC,CASSPGGSETQYF
TRBJ1-5,.,TRBV3-1/TRBV3-2,.,TGTGCCAGCAGCCAGGCGGGATACAATCAGCCCCAGCATTTT,CASSQAGYNQPQHF
TRBJ2-7,TRBD1,TRBV5-1,.,TGCGCCAGCAGTAAGGACAGGGCCAACTACGAGCAGTACTTC,CASSKDRANYEQYF
TRBJ2-3,.,TRBV5-1,.,TGCGCCAGCAGCTTCTTAGATACGCAGTATTTT,CASSFLDTQYF
TRBJ2-1,TRBD2,TRBV28,.,TGTGCCAGCAGCCCCATCGGACTAGCGGGAGATGAGCAGTTCTTC,CASSPIGLAGDEQFF
TRBJ1-4,.,TRBV20-1,.,TGCAGTGCTAGAGTTTCGGGAAAACTGTTTTTT,CSARVSGKLFF
TRBJ2-1,TRBD2,TRBV24-1,.,TGTGCCACCAGTGACCCACTAGCGGGGGTCCTCAATGAGCAGTTCTTC,CATSDPLAGVLNEQFF
TRBJ1-1,TRBD1,TRBV24-1,.,TGTGCCACCAGCGCTACAGGGGATAGCACTGAAGCTTTCTTT,CATSATGDSTEAFF
TRBJ2-7,TRBD1,TRBV6-6,.,TGTGCCAGCAGCAGGACAGGGACCGACGAGCAGTACTTC,CASSRTGTDEQYF
TRBJ1-5,.,TRBV9,.,TGTGCCAGCAGCGTAGAGGGGCGGCCAGGGTGGCCCCAGCATTTT,CASSVEGRPGWPQHF
TRBJ1-4,.,TRBV27,.,TGTGCCAGCAGTTTATTCGGTTCTACTAATGAAAAACTGTTTTTT,CASSLFGSTNEKLFF
TRBJ1-2,TRBD1,TRBV6-5,.,TGTGCCAGCAGTTACTCACCGGGACAGGGTCTGAATGGCTACACCTTC,CASSYSPGQGLNGYTF
TRBJ2-7,TRBD2,TRBV2,.,TGTGCCAGCAGTGAATCTAGCGGGAACTACGAGCAGTACTTC,CASSESSGNYEQYF
TRBJ1-1,.,TRBV6-5,.,TGTGCCAGCAGTTCACAGCCGAACACTGAAGCTTTCTTT,CASSSQPNTEAFF
TRBJ1-1,.,TRBV7-6,.,TGTGCCAGCAGCTTTCCCGGGGTGTACACTGAAGCTTTCTTT,CASSFPGVYTEAFF
TRBJ2-7,TRBD1,TRBV18,.,TGTGCCAGCTCAAGAGGACAGGGCTACGAGCAGTACTTC,CASSRGQGYEQYF
TRBJ1-2,.,TRBV6-4,.,TGTGCCAGCAGTGACCAGCGAGCTAACTATGGCTACACCTTC,CASSDQRANYGYTF
TRBJ2-5,.,TRBV5-1,.,TGCGCCAGCAGGGGGGGGCCGGGGAGTCAAGAGACCCAGTACTTC,CASRGGPGSQETQYF
TRBJ1-1,TRBD1,TRBV11-2,.,TGTGCCAGCAGCGTATGGACAGGGGTCCTATTAGGCTCTGAAGCTTTCTTT,CASSVWTGVLLGSEAFF
TRBJ1-5,.,TRBV3-1/TRBV3-2,.,TGTGCCAGCAGCCCTTTTGTTGATCAGCCCCAGCATTTT,CASSPFVDQPQHF
TRBJ2-6,.,TRBV18,.,TGTGCCAGCCAAACAGGGTTGGGGGCCAACGTCCTGACTTTC,CASQTGLGANVLTF
TRBJ2-1,.,TRBV30,.,TGTGCCTGGAGAGGACGAGGGATGCCCCGGTACAATGAGCAGTTCTTC,CAWRGRGMPRYNEQFF
TRBJ2-4,.,TRBV4-1,.,TGCGCCAGCAGCCAAGGTTCTGGGCACGGTCTAGCCAAAAACATTCAGTACTTC,CASSQGSGHGLAKNIQYF
TRBJ1-4,TRBD1,TRBV24-1,.,TGTGCCACCAGTGGAGGACAGGGTGCAACTAATGAAAAACTGTTTTTT,CATSGGQGATNEKLFF
TRBJ2-2,.,TRBV6-2/TRBV6-3,few,TGTGCCAGCAGTTACTATAGGACTTCGAACACCGGGGAGCTGTTTTTT,CASSYYRTSNTGELFF
TRBJ1-4,.,TRBV6-4,.,TGTGCCAGCAGTGACTCGTTCCGGCCCGTTAGCCCCTTTAATGAAAAACTGTTTTTT,CASSDSFRPVSPFNEKLFF
TRBJ2-1,.,TRBV24-1,.,TGTGCCACCAGTGATTTTGCACAGGGCTATGAGCAGTTCTTC,CATSDFAQGYEQFF
TRBJ1-1,TRBD1,TRBV6-2/TRBV6-3,.,TGTGCCAGCAGTTACACAGGACAGGGAAGTTGGGCTTTCTTT,CASSYTGQGSWAFF
TRBJ2-1,TRBD1,TRBV3-1/TRBV3-2,.,TGTGCCAGCAGCCGGGACAGGTTGGGGTACAATGAGCAGTTCTTC,CASSRDRLGYNEQFF
TRBJ2-2,TRBD2,TRBV18,.,TGTGCCAGCTCACCCGGGACTAGCGGGAGAGCCGCGGAGCTGTTTTTT,CASSPGTSGRAAELFF
TRBJ2-1,TRBD2,TRBV10-3,.,TGTGCCATCAGGAGGGGACTAGCGGGATCCCAACTGTATACCAATGAGCAGTTCTTC,CAIRRGLAGSQLYTNEQFF
TRBJ2-2,TRBD2,TRBV7-3,.,TGTGCCAGCAGCCCCCGCGTAGCGGGGTACACCGGGGAGCTGTTTTTT,CASSPRVAGYTGELFF
TRBJ1-2,.,TRBV7-9,.,TGTGCCAGCAGCTTTGGACGGGAATATGGCTACACCTTC,CASSFGREYGYTF
TRBJ1-1,TRBD1,TRBV30,.,TGTGCCTGGAGTACAGGGGAGGACACTGAAGCTTTCTTT,CAWSTGEDTEAFF
TRBJ1-2,TRBD1,TRBV19,.,TGTGCCAGTAGTCCGCTACCGGGACAGGGCCCTGGCTACACCTTC,CASSPLPGQGPGYTF
TRBJ1-2,.,TRBV12-3/TRBV12-4,.,TGTGCCAGCAGTTACAGAGTTGGCTACACCTTC,CASSYRVGYTF
TRBJ1-2,.,TRBV6-5,.,TGTGCCAGCAAAGAAATAGTGGGGGGCTATGGCTACACCTTC,CASKEIVGGYGYTF
TRBJ2-1,.,TRBV21-1,.,TGTGCCAGCGCGGTGAGGTACAATGAGCAGTTCTTC,CASAVRYNEQFF
TRBJ2-3,.,TRBV5-1,once,TGCGCCAGCAGCCTCCCCGCAGATACGCAGTATTTT,CASSLPADTQYF
TRBJ2-1,TRBD2,TRBV2,.,TGTGCCAGCAGTGAACTAGCGGGGGGGTACAATGAGCAGTTCTTC,CASSELAGGYNEQFF
TRBJ1-6,TRBD1,TRBV28,.,TGTGCCAGCAGGTCGACAGGGGGTTCACCCCTCCACTTT,CASRSTGGSPLHF
TRBJ1-1,TRBD1,TRBV5-5,.,TGTGCCAGCAGCCAACGACAGGGCAGGACTGAAGCTTTCTTT,CASSQRQGRTEAFF
TRBJ2-5,.,TRBV18,once,TGTGCCAGCTCACCACCGGAATGGCGGGAGACCCAGTACTTC,CASSPPEWRETQYF
TRBJ1-6,TRBD1,TRBV6-5,.,TGTGCCAGCAGAGGGACAGGAGATAATTCACCCCTCCACTTT,CASRGTGDNSPLHF